Presented here are 12 T cell receptor beta chains from one specimen sequenced in a study of cytotoxic CD8 clonotypes in ibrutinib-treated CLL. Using immunoSEQ multiplex PCR, the repertoire was profiled, and TCRdb retains in-frame clones only, with some absent. The table lists roughly 150,000 clones, 70% to 90% of them singletons, with roughly 3% in the top ten. The sample was PBMCs, taken at disease progression, from a patient treated with ibrutinib. These receptors all come from a human donor with chronic lymphocytic leukemia.

The rearrangement uses TRBV11-1 and TRBJ2-1; 14 nucleotides line up with TRBD2. This CDR3 region has 18 residues. Germline V gene sequence: CDR1 SGHAT, CDR2 FQDESV (reference sequence). The V gene end was trimmed by 6 bases and the J gene end by 1 base; junction bases not matched to a gene: 8. CDR3 in DNA: TGTGCCAGCAGAGTCGGGACTAGCGGGAGTGTATCCTACAATGAGCAGTTCTTC. It is translated as CASRVGTSGSVSYNEQFF.

In its sample, this clone was seen once. The J gene is TRBJ2-2, the V gene TRBV15, with D perhaps matching TRBD2 (6 bases). Trimming shortened V by 3 bases and J by 2 bases, and 10 bases separated the two germline ends. The germline gives CDR1 LNHNV, CDR2 YYDKDF (reference sequence). This CDR3 has 15 residues. CDR3 protein: CATSREGDNTGELFF. DNA for the CDR3: TGTGCCACCAGCAGGGAGGGCGACAACACCGGGGAGCTGTTTTTT.

This clone was recorded once. The genes are TRBV6-6 and TRBJ1-1; no clear D. CDR1 is MNHNY and CDR2 is SVGAGI in the germline V gene (reference sequence). This CDR3 is 14 amino acids long. V lost 2 bases, J lost 1 base, and 8 bases lay in between. The CDR3 nucleotides read TGTGCCAGCAGTTACGGTCCCCAGAACACTGAAGCTTTCTTT. It translates to CASSYGPQNTEAFF.

The chain links TRBV2 to TRBJ2-7; no clear D. From germline, CDR1 is SNHLY and CDR2 FYNNEI. CDR3 length: 14 amino acids. V was clipped by 0 bases and J by 0 bases, with 6 bases between them. The CDR3 sequence is CASSEAQSSYEQYF. The DNA of the CDR3 is TGTGCCAGCAGTGAAGCACAGAGCTCCTACGAGCAGTACTTC.

The chain combines TRBV12-5 with TRBJ1-4; a possible D gene is TRBD1 (6 bases). V was shortened by 6 bases and J by 1 base, with 12 bases between the two germline ends. The CDR3 length is 15 residues. In germline, CDR1 is LGHNT, CDR2 FRNRAP. The CDR3 bases are TGTGCTAGTGGGGACAAGGGGGGAACTAATGAAAAACTGTTTTTT. It specifies CASGDKGGTNEKLFF.

V gene TRBV5-1 combines with J gene TRBJ1-2; the match to TRBD1 covers 8 bases. The CDR3 contains 15 residues. Germline lookup yields CDR1 SGHRS and CDR2 YFSETQ. After removal of 5 bases from V and 5 bases from J, the junction contained 11 bases not matched to a gene. CDR3 DNA: TGCGCCAGCAGTCCAGATCCAGGGGGCGGGTATGGCTACACCTTC. Translation gives CASSPDPGGGYGYTF. Combining the CDR3 with reference TRBV5-1 and TRBJ1-2 gives the whole variable domain KAGVTQTPRYLIKTRGQQVTLSCSPISGHRSVSWYQQTPGQGLQFLFEYFSETQRNKGNFPGRFSGRQFSNSRSEMNVSTLELGDSALYLCASSPDPGGGYGYTFGSGTRLTVV.

The V gene is TRBV7-2, the J gene TRBJ2-7, with 7 bases fitting TRBD2. The germline gives CDR1 SGHTA, CDR2 FQGNSA. V lost 6 bases and J lost 2; bases outside the gene matches: 10. This CDR3 is built from 15 residues. The CDR3 region is CASRSGTTATYEQYF. The CDR3, as DNA: TGTGCCAGCAGGTCCGGGACTACCGCAACCTACGAGCAGTACTTC.

V and J are TRBV19 and TRBJ1-2; D perhaps matches TRBD1 (6 bases). The CDR3 has 13 residues. From germline, CDR1 is LNHDA and CDR2 SQIVND (reference sequence). V lost 1 base, J lost 3 bases, and 6 bases lay in between. CDR3: CASSIGQDYGYTF. CDR3 DNA sequence: TGTGCCAGTAGTATAGGACAGGACTATGGCTACACCTTC.

The chain has TRBV7-8 and TRBJ2-5, with 10 nucleotides matching TRBD2. The ends lost 4 bases at V and 0 bases at J; junction bases unmatched: 5. From germline, CDR1 is SGHVS and CDR2 FQNEAQ. CDR3 length equals 16 residues. Written as DNA, the CDR3 is TGTGCCAGCAGCTCCGCGGGACTAGCGAACCAAGAGACCCAGTACTTC. It translates to CASSSAGLANQETQYF.

The chain has TRBV11-2 and TRBJ2-1; 7 positions agree with TRBD2. The CDR3 spans 15 residues. J lost 8 bases, V lost 3 bases, and 10 bases had no gene match. The V gene's germline CDR1 is SGHAT and CDR2 FQNNGV. CDR3 DNA sequence: TGTGCCAGCAGCTTCTTTAGCGGGTCTATCTATGAGCAGTTCTTC. Translation: CASSFFSGSIYEQFF.

The chain joins TRBV5-4 to TRBJ2-1, with 9 bases that match TRBD1. There are 15 residues in the CDR3. V trimming: 5 bases; J trimming: 7 bases; junction bases outside the gene matches: 10. Germline V gene data show CDR1 as SGHNT and CDR2 as YYREEE (reference sequence). CDR3 loop: CASRAGTGSMNEQFF. The CDR3 DNA reads TGTGCCAGCAGGGCCGGGACAGGGTCAATGAATGAGCAGTTCTTC.

The sample holds a few counts of this clone. The V gene is TRBV27, the J gene TRBJ1-5, with D hard to call. The V gene's germline CDR1 is MNHEY and CDR2 SMNVEV (reference sequence). The length of the CDR3 is 18 residues. Trimming stripped 4 bases from V and 1 base from J, with 20 bases between. For the CDR3, the DNA is TGTGCCAGCAGTTCAACCCCACCTCGGAGGGAGAGCAATCAGCCCCAGCATTTT. This sequence encodes CASSSTPPRRESNQPQHF.